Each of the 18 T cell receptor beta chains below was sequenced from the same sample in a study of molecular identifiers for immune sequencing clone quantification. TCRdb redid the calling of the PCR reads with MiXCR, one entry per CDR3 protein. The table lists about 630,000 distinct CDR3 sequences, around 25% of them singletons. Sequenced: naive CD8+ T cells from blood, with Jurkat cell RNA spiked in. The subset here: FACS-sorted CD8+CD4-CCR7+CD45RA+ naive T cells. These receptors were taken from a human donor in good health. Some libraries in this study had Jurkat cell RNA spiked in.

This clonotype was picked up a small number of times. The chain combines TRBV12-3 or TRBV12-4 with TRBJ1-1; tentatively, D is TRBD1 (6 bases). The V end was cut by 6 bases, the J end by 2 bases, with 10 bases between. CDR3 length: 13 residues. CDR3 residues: CASRPGVNTEAFF. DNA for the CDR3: TGTGCCAGCAGGCCAGGGGTTAACACTGAAGCTTTCTTT.

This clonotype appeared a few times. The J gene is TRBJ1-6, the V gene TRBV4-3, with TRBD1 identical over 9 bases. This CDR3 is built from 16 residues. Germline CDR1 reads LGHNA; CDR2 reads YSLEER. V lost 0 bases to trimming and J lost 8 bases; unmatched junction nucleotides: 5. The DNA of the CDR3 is TGCGCCAGCAGCCAAGATACAGGGGGCGGATATTCACCCCTCCACTTT. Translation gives CASSQDTGGGYSPLHF.

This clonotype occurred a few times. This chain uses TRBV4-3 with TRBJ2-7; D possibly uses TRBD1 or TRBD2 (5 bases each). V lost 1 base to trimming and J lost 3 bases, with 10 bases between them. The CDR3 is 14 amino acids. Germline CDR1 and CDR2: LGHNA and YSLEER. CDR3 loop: CASSQGGIGYEQYF. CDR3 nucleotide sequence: TGCGCCAGCAGCCAAGGGGGGATAGGCTACGAGCAGTACTTC.

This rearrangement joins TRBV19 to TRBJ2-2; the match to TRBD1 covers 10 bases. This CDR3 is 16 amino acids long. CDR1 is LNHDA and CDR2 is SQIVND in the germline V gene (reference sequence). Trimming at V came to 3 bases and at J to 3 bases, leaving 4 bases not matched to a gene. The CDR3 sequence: CASSIPGTGDTGELFF. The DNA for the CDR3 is TGTGCCAGTAGTATCCCCGGGACAGGGGACACCGGGGAGCTGTTTTTT.

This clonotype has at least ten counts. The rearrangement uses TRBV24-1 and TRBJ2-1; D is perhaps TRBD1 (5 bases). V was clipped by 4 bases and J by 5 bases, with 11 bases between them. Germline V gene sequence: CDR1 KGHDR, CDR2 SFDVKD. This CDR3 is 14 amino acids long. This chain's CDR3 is CATSEWTQNNEQFF. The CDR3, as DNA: TGTGCCACCAGTGAGTGGACACAGAACAATGAGCAGTTCTTC.

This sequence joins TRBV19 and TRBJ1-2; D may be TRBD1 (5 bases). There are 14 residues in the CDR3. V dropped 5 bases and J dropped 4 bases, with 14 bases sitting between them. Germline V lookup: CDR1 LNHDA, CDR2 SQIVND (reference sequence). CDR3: CASSPGPVLYGYTF. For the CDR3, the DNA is TGTGCCAGTAGTCCGGGACCTGTTCTCTATGGCTACACCTTC.

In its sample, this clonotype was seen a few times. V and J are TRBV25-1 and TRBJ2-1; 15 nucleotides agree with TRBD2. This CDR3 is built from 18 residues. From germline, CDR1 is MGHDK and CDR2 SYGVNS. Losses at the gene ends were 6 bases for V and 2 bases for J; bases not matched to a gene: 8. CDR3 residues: CASRGLAGGQIPYNEQFF. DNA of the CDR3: TGTGCCAGCAGGGGACTAGCGGGGGGCCAAATCCCCTACAATGAGCAGTTCTTC. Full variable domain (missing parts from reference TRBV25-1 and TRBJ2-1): EADIYQTPRYLVIGTGKKITLECSQTMGHDKMYWYQQDPGMELHLIHYSYGVNSTEKGDLSSESTVSRIRTEHFPLTLESARPSHTSQYLCASRGLAGGQIPYNEQFFGPGTRLTVL.

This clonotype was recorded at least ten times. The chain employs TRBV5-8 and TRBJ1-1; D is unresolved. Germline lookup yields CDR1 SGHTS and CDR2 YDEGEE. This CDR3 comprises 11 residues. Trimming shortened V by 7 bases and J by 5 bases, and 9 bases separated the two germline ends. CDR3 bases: TGTGCCAGCCTCAAGTGGACTGAAGCTTTCTTT. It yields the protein CASLKWTEAFF. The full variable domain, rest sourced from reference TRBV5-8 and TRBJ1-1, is EAGVTQSPTHLIKTRGQQATLRCSPISGHTSVYWYQQALGLGLQFLLWYDEGEERNRGNFPPRFSGRQFPNYSSELNVNALELEDSALYLCASLKWTEAFFGQGTRLTVV.

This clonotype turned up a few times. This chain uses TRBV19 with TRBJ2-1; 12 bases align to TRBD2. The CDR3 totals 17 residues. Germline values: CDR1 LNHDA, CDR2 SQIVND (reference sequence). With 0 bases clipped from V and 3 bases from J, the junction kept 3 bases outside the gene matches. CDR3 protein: CASSIEGLAGFYNEQFF. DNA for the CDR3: TGTGCCAGTAGTATAGAGGGACTAGCGGGCTTCTACAATGAGCAGTTCTTC. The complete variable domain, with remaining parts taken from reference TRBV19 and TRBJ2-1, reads DGGITQSPKYLFRKEGQNVTLSCEQNLNHDAMYWYRQDPGQGLRLIYYSQIVNDFQKGDIAEGYSVSREKKESFPLTVTSAQKNPTAFYLCASSIEGLAGFYNEQFFGPGTRLTVL.

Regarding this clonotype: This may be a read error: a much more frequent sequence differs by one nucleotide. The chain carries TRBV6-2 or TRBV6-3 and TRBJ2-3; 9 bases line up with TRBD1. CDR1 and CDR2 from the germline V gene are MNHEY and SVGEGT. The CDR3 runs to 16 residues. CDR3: CASSYLQGAEADTRYF. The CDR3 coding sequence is TGTGCCAGCAGTTACCTACAGGGGGCTGAAGCAGATACGCGGTATTTT.

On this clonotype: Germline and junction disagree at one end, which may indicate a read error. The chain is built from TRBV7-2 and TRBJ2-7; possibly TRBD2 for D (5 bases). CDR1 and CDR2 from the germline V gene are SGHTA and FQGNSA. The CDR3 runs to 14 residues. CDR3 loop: CASSFGVCDYEQYF. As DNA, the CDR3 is TGTGCGAGCAGCTTCGGGGTCTGTGACTACGAGCAGTACTTC.

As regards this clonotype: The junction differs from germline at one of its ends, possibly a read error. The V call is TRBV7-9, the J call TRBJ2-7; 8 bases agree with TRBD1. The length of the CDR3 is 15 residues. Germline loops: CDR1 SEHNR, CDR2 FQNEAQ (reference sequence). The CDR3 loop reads CAGSNRDRKSYEQYF. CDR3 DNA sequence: TGTGCCGGCAGCAATCGGGACAGGAAGTCCTACGAGCAGTACTTC.

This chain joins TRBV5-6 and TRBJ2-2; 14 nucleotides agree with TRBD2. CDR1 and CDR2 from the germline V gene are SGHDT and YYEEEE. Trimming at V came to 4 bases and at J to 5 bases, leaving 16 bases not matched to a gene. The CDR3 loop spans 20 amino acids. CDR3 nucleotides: TGTGCCAGCAGCCCGGGACTAGCGGGAGTATATCTCGGGGTGACCGGGGAGCTGTTTTTT. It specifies CASSPGLAGVYLGVTGELFF.

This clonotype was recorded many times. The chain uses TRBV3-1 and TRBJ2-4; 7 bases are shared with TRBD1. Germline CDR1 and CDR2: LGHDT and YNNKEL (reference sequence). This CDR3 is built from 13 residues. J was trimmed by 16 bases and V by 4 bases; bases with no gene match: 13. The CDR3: CASSPGQEAPLYF. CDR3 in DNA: TGTGCCAGCAGCCCCGGACAGGAGGCCCCTCTATACTTC.

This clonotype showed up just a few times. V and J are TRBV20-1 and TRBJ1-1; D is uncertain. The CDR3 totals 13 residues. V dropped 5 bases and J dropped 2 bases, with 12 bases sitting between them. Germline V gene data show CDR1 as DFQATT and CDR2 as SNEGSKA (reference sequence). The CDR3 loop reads CSALDRRNTEAFF. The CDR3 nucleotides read TGCAGTGCTTTAGACCGACGCAACACTGAAGCTTTCTTT.

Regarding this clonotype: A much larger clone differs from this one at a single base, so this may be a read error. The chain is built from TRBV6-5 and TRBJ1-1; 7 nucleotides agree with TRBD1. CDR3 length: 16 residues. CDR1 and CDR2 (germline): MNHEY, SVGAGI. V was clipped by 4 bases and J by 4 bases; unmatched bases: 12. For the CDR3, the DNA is TGTGCCAGCAGTTGCACCGGGGCAGGGGGGAGCACTGAAGCTTTCTTT. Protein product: CASSCTGAGGSTEAFF.

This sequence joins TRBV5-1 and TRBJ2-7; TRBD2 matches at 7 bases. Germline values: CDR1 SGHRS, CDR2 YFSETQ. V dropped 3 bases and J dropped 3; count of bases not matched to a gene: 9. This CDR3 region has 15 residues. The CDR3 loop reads CASSSFTGGLYEQYF. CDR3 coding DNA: TGCGCCAGCAGCTCTTTCACGGGGGGACTCTACGAGCAGTACTTC. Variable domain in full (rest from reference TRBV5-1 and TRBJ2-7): KAGVTQTPRYLIKTRGQQVTLSCSPISGHRSVSWYQQTPGQGLQFLFEYFSETQRNKGNFPGRFSGRQFSNSRSEMNVSTLELGDSALYLCASSSFTGGLYEQYFGPGTRLTVT.

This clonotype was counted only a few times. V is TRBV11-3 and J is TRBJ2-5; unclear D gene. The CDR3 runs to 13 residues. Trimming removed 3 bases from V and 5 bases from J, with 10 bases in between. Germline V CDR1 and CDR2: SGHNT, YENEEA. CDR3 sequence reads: CASSLKYGETQYF. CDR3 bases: TGTGCCAGCAGCTTGAAGTACGGCGAGACCCAGTACTTC.